The source of this T cell receptor beta chain is a study of shared clonotypes between healthy human individuals. The study's findings and limits: Lower generation probabilities were found for non-shared clonotypes than for those shared by all four donors.

On this clone: Its antigen is currently unknown.

200 to 250 ng DNA, about 30,000 T cell genomes, went into each sorted-subset replicate PCR. Libraries were prepared by immunoSEQ multiplex PCR; TCRdb keeps only in-frame clonotypes and omits some of them. The table shows approximately 600,000 clones, with approximately 95% occurring only once. The V gene end was trimmed by 5 bases and the J gene end by 8 bases; junction bases not matched to a gene: 7. The germline CDR1 and CDR2 sequences are SGHAT and FQNNGV. CDR3 length: 15 residues. It was CD45RO-negative cells, positively selected for CCR7, that made up naive CD8 cells, with terminally differentiated effector memory CD45RA+ cells excluded.

The chain joins TRBV11-2 to TRBJ2-1, with 12 positions matching TRBD1. The receptor was derived from a woman aged 25 to 39 in good health. The sequenced sample consisted of naive CD8+ T cells sorted from blood. The CDR3 loop is CASSLGTGGADEQFF. As DNA, the CDR3 is TGTGCCAGCAGCCTCGGGACAGGGGGCGCGGATGAGCAGTTCTTC.